A single sample gave rise to the 31 T cell receptor beta chains below, sequenced in a study of shared clonotypes between healthy human individuals. TCRdb keeps only in-frame clones here, not all; method: immunoSEQ multiplex PCR. This table holds roughly 1.5 million clones, around 98% found once. Sequencing was done on a sample of naive CD4+ T cells sorted from blood. Subset noted: CD45RA+ positively selected. These TCRs come from a man younger than 40 in good health.

The chain carries TRBV6-1 and TRBJ2-1; 11 nucleotides agree with TRBD2. J was trimmed by 0 bases and V by 4 bases; bases with no gene match: 2. The CDR3 loop spans 16 amino acids. Per germline, CDR1 MNHNS and CDR2 SASEGT. The chain's CDR3 is CASSVTSGSSYNEQFF. The CDR3 DNA reads TGTGCCAGCAGTGTAACTAGCGGGAGCTCCTACAATGAGCAGTTCTTC.

This clone was counted a single time. The rearrangement uses TRBV30 and TRBJ1-4; D gene unclear. The germline CDR1 and CDR2 sequences are GTSNPN and SVGIG (reference sequence). V lost 0 bases to trimming and J lost 0 bases, with 11 bases between them. The CDR3 contains 16 residues. In DNA, the CDR3 is TGTGCCTGGAGTGTACTATTTCTATCAACTAATGAAAAACTGTTTTTT. This gives the protein CAWSVLFLSTNEKLFF.

The rearrangement uses TRBV18 and TRBJ2-7; D tentatively fits TRBD1 or TRBD2 (5 bases each). This CDR3 contains 14 residues. Germline V CDR1 and CDR2: KGHSH, LQKENI. Between the trimmed V and J ends, which lost 3 bases and 3 bases, there was a span of 12 bases. This chain's CDR3 is CASSPGDSYYEQYF. The CDR3 nucleotides read TGTGCCAGCTCACCGGGAGACAGTTACTACGAGCAGTACTTC.

This chain connects TRBV5-6 to TRBJ2-1; unclear D gene. V was trimmed by 0 bases and J by 4 bases, leaving 8 bases between them. There are 14 residues in the CDR3. Germline values: CDR1 SGHDT, CDR2 YYEEEE. CDR3 residues: CASSLVGVYNEQFF. The DNA of the CDR3 is TGTGCCAGCAGCTTGGTTGGGGTTTACAATGAGCAGTTCTTC.

The chain combines TRBV10-3 with TRBJ2-1, with 8 nucleotides matching TRBD2. The CDR3 consists of 16 residues. Germline trimming cut 0 bases from V and 7 bases from J; bases unmatched to any gene: 8. Germline V lookup: CDR1 ENHRY, CDR2 SYGVKD. CDR3 region: CAISESGAGGWNEQFF. The CDR3 DNA follows: TGTGCCATCAGTGAGTCCGGCGCGGGAGGTTGGAATGAGCAGTTCTTC.

This clone was observed once. The V call is TRBV2, the J call TRBJ1-1; weak D call: TRBD1 (5 bases). Looked up from germline, CDR1 is SNHLY and CDR2 is FYNNEI. Trimming took 6 bases from V and 0 from J, leaving 14 bases between them. This CDR3 has 15 amino acids. Written as DNA, the CDR3 is TGTGCCAGCAGACGACAGAACGACCTGAACACTGAAGCTTTCTTT. It translates to CASRRQNDLNTEAFF.

The table lists this clone with a count of one. The chain recombines TRBV5-4 with TRBJ2-2; D is unclear. V was shortened by 2 bases and J by 0 bases, with 11 bases between the two germline ends. The CDR3 contains 16 residues. Germline V gene data show CDR1 as SGHNT and CDR2 as YYREEE (reference sequence). The CDR3: CASSLGAQANTGELFF. CDR3 nucleotides: TGTGCCAGCAGCTTAGGAGCCCAGGCGAACACCGGGGAGCTGTTTTTT.

The genes are TRBV9 and TRBJ2-2; TRBD2 matches at 9 bases. The V segment lost 4 bases and the J segment 6 bases; nucleotides outside the gene matches: 4. The CDR3 totals 14 residues. Germline V gene lookup returns CDR1 SGDLS and CDR2 YYNGEE. The CDR3 sequence is CASSNSGSPGELFF. The CDR3 DNA follows: TGTGCCAGCAGCAATAGCGGGAGCCCCGGGGAGCTGTTTTTT. The whole variable domain, remainder taken from reference TRBV9 and TRBJ2-2, is DSGVTQTPKHLITATGQRVTLRCSPRSGDLSVYWYQQSLDQGLQFLIQYYNGEERAKGNILERFSAQQFPDLHSELNLSSLELGDSALYFCASSNSGSPGELFFGEGSRLTVL.

The chain links TRBV15 to TRBJ1-5; tentative D call: TRBD1 (5 bases). This CDR3 spans 17 amino acids. Per germline, CDR1 LNHNV and CDR2 YYDKDF (reference sequence). Trimming cost V 5 bases and J 0 bases, with 17 bases left between them. Written as DNA, the CDR3 is TGTGCCACCAGCCGGGGACTCAATGGAGGTAGCAATCAGCCCCAGCATTTT. Residues: CATSRGLNGGSNQPQHF.

This clone has just one count. The chain has TRBV25-1 and TRBJ1-3; D not resolved. The CDR3 loop spans 17 amino acids. Trimming pared 2 bases from V and 4 bases from J, leaving 18 bases between. Germline assignment: CDR1 MGHDK and CDR2 SYGVNS. The CDR3 loop reads CASSEEGLRRRGNTIYF. The CDR3 DNA reads as TGTGCCAGCAGTGAAGAAGGTCTTCGACGGCGCGGAAACACCATATATTTT.

Regarding this clone: The same CDR3 is also encoded by other DNA sequences in this sample. This chain links TRBV18 with TRBJ2-7, with 14 positions matching TRBD2. V was pared by 3 bases and J by 6 bases, with 4 bases of the junction left unmatched. The length of the CDR3 is 15 residues. Germline CDR1 KGHSH, CDR2 LQKENI. CDR3 amino acids: CASSPSGLAGGEQYF. The CDR3 region has the DNA TGTGCCAGCTCACCGTCCGGACTAGCGGGAGGCGAGCAGTACTTC.

The chain employs TRBV11-2 and TRBJ2-7; 13 nucleotides align to TRBD2. J lost 0 bases, V lost 4 bases, and 15 bases had no gene match. CDR3 length: 20 residues. Per the germline V gene, CDR1 is SGHAT and CDR2 is FQNNGV. The CDR3 here is CASSSDRRGTSGNSSYEQYF. CDR3 sequence (DNA): TGTGCCAGCAGCTCAGATAGGAGGGGGACTAGCGGGAATAGCTCCTACGAGCAGTACTTC.

The chain uses TRBV4-3 and TRBJ2-5; 8 bases align to TRBD2. The germline V gene has CDR1 LGHNA and CDR2 YSLEER. The CDR3 contains 16 residues. The junction had 8 bases not matched to a gene; V was cut back by 0 bases and J by 5 bases. The CDR3 DNA sequence: TGCGCCAGCAGCCAAGAACGACTAGCGTCGGGGGAGACCCAGTACTTC. This sequence encodes CASSQERLASGETQYF.

The chain joins TRBV10-3 to TRBJ1-1; D call uncertain. Germline CDR1 and CDR2: ENHRY and SYGVKD. This CDR3 spans 13 amino acids. V was pared by 2 bases and J by 12 bases, with 16 bases between. The CDR3 is CAISEGPGRPPFF. In nucleotides, the CDR3 is TGTGCCATCAGTGAGGGGCCAGGTCGACCCCCTTTCTTT.

The chain has TRBV25-1 and TRBJ1-5, with a weak D call TRBD1 (5 bases). Germline CDR1 and CDR2: MGHDK and SYGVNS. The V end was cut by 4 bases, the J end by 2 bases, with 9 bases between. CDR3 length: 14 amino acids. The CDR3 spells CASSGTGRNQPQHF. CDR3 coding DNA: TGTGCCAGCAGTGGAACAGGCCGCAATCAGCCCCAGCATTTT.

The genes are TRBV5-1 and TRBJ2-1, with D unclear. V was trimmed by 4 bases and J by 10 bases, leaving 15 bases between them. The CDR3 runs to 13 residues. Germline assignment: CDR1 SGHRS and CDR2 YFSETQ. CDR3 coding DNA: TGCGCCAGCAGCACCAGCGTCGGCCAAGAGCAGTTCTTC. Translating it yields CASSTSVGQEQFF.

This chain links TRBV27 with TRBJ1-5; weak D call: TRBD1 (5 bases). This CDR3 contains 14 residues. Deletions cut 5 bases from V and 3 bases from J, with 11 bases between. Germline lookup yields CDR1 MNHEY and CDR2 SMNVEV (reference sequence). CDR3 DNA sequence: TGTGCCAGCAGTCCGAGGGGTAACAATCAGCCCCAGCATTTT. Encoded protein: CASSPRGNNQPQHF.

The genes are TRBV30 and TRBJ1-2; 10 bases are shared with TRBD1. This CDR3 is 15 amino acids long. Unmatched junction bases numbered 7, after V lost 2 bases and J lost 4 bases. Germline V gene data show CDR1 as GTSNPN and CDR2 as SVGIG (reference sequence). This CDR3 is CAWSTRQGAFYGYTF. In nucleotides, the CDR3 is TGTGCCTGGAGTACCCGACAGGGGGCTTTCTATGGCTACACCTTC.

The count of this clone is one. CDR3 sequence: CASSQPPGQGTDTQYF. CDR3 bases: TGCGCCAGCAGCCAGCCCCCCGGCCAGGGCACAGATACGCAGTATTTT. This chain joins TRBV4-1 and TRBJ2-3; D not certain. The CDR3 covers 16 residues. The V end lost 3 bases, the J end lost 1 base, and 14 bases lay between the germline ends. The germline V gene has CDR1 MGHRA and CDR2 YSYEKL.

The CDR3 DNA reads as TGTGCCAGCAGCGTAGGTGGAAGGGAGCAGTACTTC. As protein: CASSVGGREQYF. V and J are TRBV9 and TRBJ2-7; no reliable D call. The germline gives CDR1 SGDLS, CDR2 YYNGEE. V lost 0 bases and J 7 bases, leaving 8 bases between the germline ends. The CDR3 covers 12 residues.

This sequence joins TRBV9 and TRBJ2-1, with D perhaps assigned TRBD1 or TRBD2 (5 bases each). The V end lost 0 bases, the J end lost 2 bases, and 9 bases lay between the germline ends. The CDR3 is 15 residues long. The germline gives CDR1 SGDLS, CDR2 YYNGEE. The CDR3 coding sequence is TGTGCCAGCAGCGTAGACGGGACGGCCTACAATGAGCAGTTCTTC. Its protein product is CASSVDGTAYNEQFF.

The CDR3 is CASSLAGAREQFF. CDR3 DNA sequence: TGTGCCAGCAGTTTAGCAGGGGCTCGAGAGCAGTTCTTC. V and J are TRBV6-1 and TRBJ2-1; tentatively, D is TRBD1 (6 bases). The ends were cut back, 5 bases at V and 10 bases at J, with 15 bases in the middle. Germline lookup yields CDR1 MNHNS and CDR2 SASEGT. The CDR3 covers 13 residues.

V and J are TRBV5-4 and TRBJ2-2; TRBD2 might be the D (6 bases). CDR1 and CDR2 from the germline V gene are SGHNT and YYREEE (reference sequence). This CDR3 is built from 16 residues. The V gene lost 0 bases and the J gene lost 1 base, with 10 bases spanning the gap. The CDR3 nucleotides are TGTGCCAGCAGCTTGGCCGTTAGCGGGAACACCGGGGAGCTGTTTTTT. Translation gives CASSLAVSGNTGELFF.

The rearrangement uses TRBV2 and TRBJ2-7, with D uncertain. From germline, CDR1 is SNHLY and CDR2 FYNNEI. V shed 5 bases and J shed 5 bases, with 7 bases lying between them. This CDR3 has 11 residues. The CDR3: CASSYYNEQYF. The CDR3 DNA is TGTGCCAGCAGTTATTATAACGAGCAGTACTTC.

The rearrangement links TRBV21-1 to TRBJ1-2. TRBV21-1 is tagged as a pseudogene. CDR3 size: 18 residues. The CDR3 DNA sequence: TGTGCCAGCAGCGGGGGTAGGACCTACCTAATTGGGCACTATGGCTACACCTTC. Translation: CASSGGRTYLIGHYGYTF.

This chain connects TRBV2 to TRBJ1-5; D not certain. CDR1 is SNHLY and CDR2 is FYNNEI in the germline V gene. CDR3 length equals 14 residues. V was cut by 7 bases and J by 4 bases, with 14 bases left in between. Here the CDR3 reads CASNMGLRNQPQHF. CDR3 in DNA: TGTGCCAGCAATATGGGATTGAGGAATCAGCCCCAGCATTTT.

This chain links TRBV2 with TRBJ2-2; 8 bases align to TRBD2. Germline V gene lookup returns CDR1 SNHLY and CDR2 FYNNEI. This CDR3 region has 15 residues. With 6 bases clipped from V and 4 bases from J, the junction kept 7 bases outside the gene matches. The CDR3 here is CASRALAGSTGELFF. CDR3 nucleotides: TGTGCCAGCAGAGCCCTAGCGGGTTCCACCGGGGAGCTGTTTTTT. Looking up the rest from reference TRBV2 and TRBJ2-2 gives the full variable domain: EPEVTQTPSHQVTQMGQEVILRCVPISNHLYFYWYRQILGQKVEFLVSFYNNEISEKSEIFDDQFSVERPDGSNFTLKIRSTKLEDSAMYFCASRALAGSTGELFFGEGSRLTVL.

The chain carries TRBV7-9 and TRBJ2-7; no clear D gene. The CDR3 spans 14 residues. V was cut by 2 bases and J by 3 bases, with 11 bases left in between. Per the germline V gene, CDR1 is SEHNR and CDR2 is FQNEAQ (reference sequence). The CDR3 region is CASSLFIGNYEQYF. CDR3 in DNA: TGTGCCAGCAGCTTATTTATCGGAAACTACGAGCAGTACTTC. Full variable domain (outside the CDR3, taken from reference TRBV7-9 and TRBJ2-7): DTGVSQNPRHKITKRGQNVTFRCDPISEHNRLYWYRQTLGQGPEFLTYFQNEAQLEKSRLLSDRFSAERPKGSFSTLEIQRTEQGDSAMYLCASSLFIGNYEQYFGPGTRLTVT.

This clone was observed once. V usage is TRBV20-1 and J usage is TRBJ2-2; D ambiguous. Trimming removed 1 base at V and 6 bases at J, with 3 bases between. The length of the CDR3 is 11 residues. Germline V gives CDR1 DFQATT, CDR2 SNEGSKA (reference sequence). CDR3 loop: CSARAAGELFF. For the CDR3, the DNA is TGCAGTGCTAGAGCCGCCGGGGAGCTGTTTTTT.

The chain has TRBV5-5 and TRBJ2-2; perhaps TRBD2 as D (6 bases). Germline-derived CDR1 and CDR2 are SGHKS and YYEKEE (reference sequence). Trimming removed 2 bases from V and 0 bases from J, with 17 bases in between. The CDR3 totals 18 residues. The chain's CDR3 is CASSFSPFPGANTGELFF. The DNA for the CDR3 is TGTGCCAGCAGCTTCTCGCCTTTTCCGGGAGCGAACACCGGGGAGCTGTTTTTT.

Worth noting for this clone: Compared with germline, one end of the junction differs, possibly owing to a read error. J is TRBJ2-5 and V is TRBV7-8; 7 bases agree with TRBD2. The CDR3 consists of 18 residues. The germline V gene has CDR1 SGHVS and CDR2 FQNEAQ. CDR3 sequence (DNA): TGTGCCAGCAGCCCCTGGGCTCGGGGAGGGAATACCCGGGAGACCAAGTACTTC. Protein product: CASSPWARGGNTRETKYF.